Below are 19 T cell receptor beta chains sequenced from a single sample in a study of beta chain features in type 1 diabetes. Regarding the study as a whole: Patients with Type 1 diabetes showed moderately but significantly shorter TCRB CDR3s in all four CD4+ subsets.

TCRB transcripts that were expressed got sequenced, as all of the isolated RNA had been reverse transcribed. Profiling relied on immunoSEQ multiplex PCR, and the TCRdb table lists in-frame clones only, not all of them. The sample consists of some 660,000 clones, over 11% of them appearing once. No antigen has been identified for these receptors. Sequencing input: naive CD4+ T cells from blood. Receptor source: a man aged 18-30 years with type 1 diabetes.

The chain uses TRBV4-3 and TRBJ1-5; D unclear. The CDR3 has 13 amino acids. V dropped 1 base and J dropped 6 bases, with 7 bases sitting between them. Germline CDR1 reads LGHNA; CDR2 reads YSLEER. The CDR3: CASSQGLGQPQHF. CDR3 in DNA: TGCGCCAGCAGCCAAGGCTTAGGTCAGCCCCAGCATTTT.

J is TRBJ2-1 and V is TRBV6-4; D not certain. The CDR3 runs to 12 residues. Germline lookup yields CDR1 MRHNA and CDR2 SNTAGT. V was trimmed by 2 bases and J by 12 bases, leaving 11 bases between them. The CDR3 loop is CASSDPFSLQFF. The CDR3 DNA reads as TGTGCCAGCAGTGACCCCTTCAGCCTGCAGTTCTTC.

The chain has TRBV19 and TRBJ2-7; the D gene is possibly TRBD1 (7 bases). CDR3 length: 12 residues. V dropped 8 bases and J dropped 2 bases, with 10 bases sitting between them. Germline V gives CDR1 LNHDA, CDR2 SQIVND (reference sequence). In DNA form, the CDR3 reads TGTGCCAGTGGAGGGGGCACCTACGAGCAGTACTTC. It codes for CASGGGTYEQYF.

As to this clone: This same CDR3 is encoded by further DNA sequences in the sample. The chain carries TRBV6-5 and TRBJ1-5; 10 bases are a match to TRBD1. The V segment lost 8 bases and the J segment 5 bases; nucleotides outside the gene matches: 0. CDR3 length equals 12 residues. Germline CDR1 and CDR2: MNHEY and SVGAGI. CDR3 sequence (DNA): TGTGCCAGCGGACAGGGGGATCAGCCCCAGCATTTT. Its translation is CASGQGDQPQHF.

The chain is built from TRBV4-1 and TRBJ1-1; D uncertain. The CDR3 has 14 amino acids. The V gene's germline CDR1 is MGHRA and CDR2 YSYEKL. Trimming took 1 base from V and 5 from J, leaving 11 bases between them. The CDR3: CASSQGDTFTEAFF. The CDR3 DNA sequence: TGCGCCAGCAGCCAAGGGGATACGTTTACTGAAGCTTTCTTT.

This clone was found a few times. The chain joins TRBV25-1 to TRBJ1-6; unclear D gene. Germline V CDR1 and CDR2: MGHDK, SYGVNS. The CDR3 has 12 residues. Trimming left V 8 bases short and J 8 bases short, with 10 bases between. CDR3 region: CASRLRDSPLHF. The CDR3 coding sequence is TGTGCCAGCCGCCTTAGGGATTCACCCCTCCACTTT.

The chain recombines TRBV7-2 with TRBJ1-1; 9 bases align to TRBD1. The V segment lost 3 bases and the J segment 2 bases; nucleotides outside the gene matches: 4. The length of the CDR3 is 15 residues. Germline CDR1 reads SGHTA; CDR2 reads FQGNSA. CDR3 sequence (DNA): TGTGCCAGCAGCTTGGAGGGACAGGGCAACACTGAAGCTTTCTTT. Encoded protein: CASSLEGQGNTEAFF.

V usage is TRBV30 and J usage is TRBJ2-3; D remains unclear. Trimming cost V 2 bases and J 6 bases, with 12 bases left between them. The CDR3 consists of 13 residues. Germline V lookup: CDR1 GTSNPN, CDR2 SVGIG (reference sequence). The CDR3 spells CAWSRIASDTQYF. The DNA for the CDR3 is TGTGCCTGGAGTAGGATAGCTTCGGATACGCAGTATTTT.

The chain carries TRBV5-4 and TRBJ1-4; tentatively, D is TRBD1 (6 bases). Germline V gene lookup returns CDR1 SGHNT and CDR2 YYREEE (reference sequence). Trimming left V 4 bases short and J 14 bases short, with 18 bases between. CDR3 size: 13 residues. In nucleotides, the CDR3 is TGTGCCAGCAGCGTCACAGGGTTCCCTGTCCTGTTTTTT. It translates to CASSVTGFPVLFF.

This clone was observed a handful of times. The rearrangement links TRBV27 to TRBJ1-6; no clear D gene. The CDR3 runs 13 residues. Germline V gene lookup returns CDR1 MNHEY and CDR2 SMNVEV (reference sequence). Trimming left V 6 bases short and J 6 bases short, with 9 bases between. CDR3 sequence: CASSPKLNSPLHF. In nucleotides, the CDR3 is TGTGCCAGCAGCCCTAAGCTTAATTCACCCCTCCACTTT.

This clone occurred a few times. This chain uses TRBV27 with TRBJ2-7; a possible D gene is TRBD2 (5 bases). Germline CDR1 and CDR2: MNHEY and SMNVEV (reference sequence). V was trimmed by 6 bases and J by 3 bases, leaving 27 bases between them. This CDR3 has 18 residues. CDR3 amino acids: CASSTTKRRVTSYYEQYF. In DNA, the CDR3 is TGTGCCAGCAGCACGACAAAGCGGAGAGTGACATCGTACTACGAGCAGTACTTC.

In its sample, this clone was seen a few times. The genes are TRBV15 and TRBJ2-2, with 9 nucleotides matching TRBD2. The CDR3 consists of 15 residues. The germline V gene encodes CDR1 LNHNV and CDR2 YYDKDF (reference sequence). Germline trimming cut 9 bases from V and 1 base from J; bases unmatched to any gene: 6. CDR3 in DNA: TGTGCCACGTGGGGGACTAGCCTGAACACCGGGGAGCTGTTTTTT. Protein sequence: CATWGTSLNTGELFF.

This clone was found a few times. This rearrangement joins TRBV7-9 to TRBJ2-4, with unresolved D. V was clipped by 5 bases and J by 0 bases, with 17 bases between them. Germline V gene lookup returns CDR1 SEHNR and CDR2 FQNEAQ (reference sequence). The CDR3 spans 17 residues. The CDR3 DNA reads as TGTGCCAGCAGCCCCGATAAAATCGCCCTAGCCAAAAACATTCAGTACTTC. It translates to CASSPDKIALAKNIQYF. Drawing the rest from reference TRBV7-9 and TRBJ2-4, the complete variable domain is DTGVSQNPRHKITKRGQNVTFRCDPISEHNRLYWYRQTLGQGPEFLTYFQNEAQLEKSRLLSDRFSAERPKGSFSTLEIQRTEQGDSAMYLCASSPDKIALAKNIQYFGAGTRLSVL.

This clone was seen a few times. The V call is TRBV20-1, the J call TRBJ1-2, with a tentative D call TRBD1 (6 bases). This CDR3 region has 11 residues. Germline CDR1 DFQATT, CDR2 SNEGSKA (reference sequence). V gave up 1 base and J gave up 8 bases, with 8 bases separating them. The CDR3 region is CSARGTAGYTF. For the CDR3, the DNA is TGCAGTGCTAGAGGGACAGCCGGCTACACCTTC.

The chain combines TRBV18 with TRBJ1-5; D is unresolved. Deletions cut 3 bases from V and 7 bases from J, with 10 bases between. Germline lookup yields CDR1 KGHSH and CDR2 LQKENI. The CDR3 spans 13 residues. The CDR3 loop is CASSPDRQQPQHF. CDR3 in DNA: TGTGCCAGCTCACCGGATCGCCAGCAGCCCCAGCATTTT.

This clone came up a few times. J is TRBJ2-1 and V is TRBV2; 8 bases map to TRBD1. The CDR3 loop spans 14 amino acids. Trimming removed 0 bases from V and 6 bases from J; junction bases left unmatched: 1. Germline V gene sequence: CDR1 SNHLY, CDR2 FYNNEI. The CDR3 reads CASSEATGANEQFF. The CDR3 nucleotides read TGTGCCAGCAGTGAAGCGACAGGGGCCAATGAGCAGTTCTTC.

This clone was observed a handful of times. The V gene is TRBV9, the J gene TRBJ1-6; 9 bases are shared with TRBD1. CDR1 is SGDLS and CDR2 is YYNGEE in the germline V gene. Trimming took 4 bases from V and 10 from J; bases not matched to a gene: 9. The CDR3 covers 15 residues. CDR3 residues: CASSSQRTGGSPLHF. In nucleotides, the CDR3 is TGTGCCAGCAGCTCCCAGCGCACAGGGGGCTCACCCCTCCACTTT.

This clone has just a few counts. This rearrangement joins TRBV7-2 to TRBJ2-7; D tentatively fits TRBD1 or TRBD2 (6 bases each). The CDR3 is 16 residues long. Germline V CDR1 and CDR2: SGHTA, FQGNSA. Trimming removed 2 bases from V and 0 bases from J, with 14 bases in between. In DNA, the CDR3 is TGTGCCAGCAGCTTAAGTACGGGGGCGGGCTCCTACGAGCAGTACTTC. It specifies CASSLSTGAGSYEQYF.

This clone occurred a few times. The CDR3 coding sequence is TGTGCCTGGCATGAGTTGGCGAGTTCACCCCTCCACTTT. Residues: CAWHELASSPLHF. The V and J genes are TRBV30 and TRBJ1-6, with D hard to call. Looked up from germline, CDR1 is GTSNPN and CDR2 is SVGIG (reference sequence). This CDR3 spans 13 amino acids. V was clipped by 5 bases and J by 9 bases, with 14 bases between them. The whole variable domain, filled in from reference TRBV30 and TRBJ1-6, reads SQTIHQWPATLVQPVGSPLSLECTVEGTSNPNLYWYRQAAGRGLQLLFYSVGIGQISSEVPQNLSASRPQDRQFILSSKKLLLSDSGFYLCAWHELASSPLHFGNGTRLTVT.